This T cell receptor (beta chain) is from a study of T cell clonality in common variable immunodeficiency. This clone has a count of ten or more. Its antigen is not known. The read comes to an end 3 residues before the CDR3 does, leaving the germline J gene to fill in the end. Both groups were predominantly of Caucasian heritage. Heparinized whole blood, about 4.5 to 9 ml, came from each donor. This CDR3 is built from 18 residues. V gave up 2 bases and J gave up 0 bases; unmatched junction bases: 12. Assay used: immunoSEQ multiplex PCR; TCRdb lists only in-frame clones, some missing. Found here are 30,000 to 40,000 clones, no singletons; the ten largest cover roughly 3.4%. The study, taken as a whole, reports: Fewer TCRbeta clones were shared among CVID subjects than controls. Reportedly, TCR beta sequences from common variable immunodeficiency showed fewer deletions and N-nucleotide insertions.

Sample: peripheral blood mononuclear cells. V and J are TRBV12-3 or TRBV12-4 and TRBJ2-5, with TRBD2 identical over 7 bases. This receptor was taken from a person between 18 and 75 years old in good health. The CDR3 protein is CASSLKPVAGRYQETQYF. The sequenced CDR3 bases are TGTGCCAGCAGTTTAAAACCGGTAGCGGGTCGGTACCAAGAGACC.